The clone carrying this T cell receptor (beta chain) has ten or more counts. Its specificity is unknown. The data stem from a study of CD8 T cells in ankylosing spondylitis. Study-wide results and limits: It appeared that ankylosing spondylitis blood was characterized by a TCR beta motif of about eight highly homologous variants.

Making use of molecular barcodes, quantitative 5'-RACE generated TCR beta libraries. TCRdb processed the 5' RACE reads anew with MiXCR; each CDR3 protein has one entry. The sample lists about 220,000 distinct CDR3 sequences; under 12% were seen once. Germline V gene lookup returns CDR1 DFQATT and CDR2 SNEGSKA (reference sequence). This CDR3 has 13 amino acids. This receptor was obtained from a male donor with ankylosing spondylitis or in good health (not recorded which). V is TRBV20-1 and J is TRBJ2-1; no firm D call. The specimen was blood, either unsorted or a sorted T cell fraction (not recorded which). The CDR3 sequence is CSPEESSYNEQFF. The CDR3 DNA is TGCAGCCCTGAAGAGAGCTCCTACAATGAGCAGTTCTTC.